What follows describes a single T cell receptor beta chain. Antigen unknown. Profiling relied on immunoSEQ multiplex PCR, and the TCRdb table lists in-frame clones only, not all of them. Seen here are over 65,000 clones, under 90% observed once, and the top ten hold around 4.2%. The sample originates from a study of PD-L1 blockade in urothelial cancer. Study details: Patients began atezolizumab, 1,200 mg intravenously every 3 weeks, at some point between 2013 and 2014.

Overall study findings and caveats: Better survival was predicted when blood TCR clonality before treatment fell below the median.

The time point: pretreatment peripheral blood. For each patient, 1 to 8 samples were obtained, pretreatment and on-treatment. CDR3 size: 16 residues. J lost 5 bases, V lost 1 base, and 6 bases had no gene match. Germline V lookup: CDR1 MGHDK, CDR2 SYGVNS. The starting material was PBMCs, obtained around atezolizumab (anti-PD-L1) treatment. This rearrangement joins TRBV25-1 to TRBJ2-1, with 9 bases aligning to TRBD2. This receptor was obtained from an older man with urothelial cancer. The DNA for the CDR3 is TGTGCCAGCAGTGAATGGGGCGGGAGGGGGCACAATGAGCAGTTCTTC. Amino acids: CASSEWGGRGHNEQFF.